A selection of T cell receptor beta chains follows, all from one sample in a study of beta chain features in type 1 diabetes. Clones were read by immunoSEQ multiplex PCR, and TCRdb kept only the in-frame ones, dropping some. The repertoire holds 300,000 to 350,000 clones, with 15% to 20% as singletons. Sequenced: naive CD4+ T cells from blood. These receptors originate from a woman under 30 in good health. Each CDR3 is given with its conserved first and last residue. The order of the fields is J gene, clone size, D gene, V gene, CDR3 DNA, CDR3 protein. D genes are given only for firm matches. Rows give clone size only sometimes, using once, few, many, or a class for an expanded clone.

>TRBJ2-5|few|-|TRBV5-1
TGCGCCAGCAGCTTGGAATGGGAGAAGACCCAGTACTTC
CASSLEWEKTQYF
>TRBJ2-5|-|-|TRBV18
TGTGCCAGCTCACCGTCCCCGTCCGGGGGGACCCAGTACTTC
CASSPSPSGGTQYF
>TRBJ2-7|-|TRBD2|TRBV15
TGTGCCACCAGCAGAGACCGGGAGGGCTTTTTTTTC
CATSRDREGFFF
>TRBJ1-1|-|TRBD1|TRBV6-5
TGTGCCAGCAGGACCGGGACAGGGGGCAACACTGAAGCTTTCTTT
CASRTGTGGNTEAFF
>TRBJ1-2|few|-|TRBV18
TGTGCCAGCTCACCAGCCCCGGGATCCAACTATGGCTACACCTTC
CASSPAPGSNYGYTF
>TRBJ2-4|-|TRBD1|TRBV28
TGTGCCAGCAGCCGCCCCCTGGGACAGGGGACGCGGAACATTCAGTACTTC
CASSRPLGQGTRNIQYF
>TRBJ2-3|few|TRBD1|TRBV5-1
TGCGCCAGCAGCTTGGAACCGGGACAGGGAGAGGATACGCAGTATTTT
CASSLEPGQGEDTQYF
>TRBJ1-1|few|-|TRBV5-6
TGTGCCAGCAGCTTGTTGACGGGGAACACTGAAGCTTTCTTT
CASSLLTGNTEAFF
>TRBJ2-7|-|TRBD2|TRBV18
TGTGCCAGCTCATCTGGACTAGCGGGAGGACAAGGGCAGTACTTC
CASSSGLAGGQGQYF
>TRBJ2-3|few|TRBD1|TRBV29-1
TGCAGCGTTGGGCAGGGGGGCACAGATACGCAGTATTTT
CSVGQGGTDTQYF
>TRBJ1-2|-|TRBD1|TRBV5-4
TGTGCCAGCAGCACACCGAAAGGGGGCTTTGGCTACACCTTC
CASSTPKGGFGYTF
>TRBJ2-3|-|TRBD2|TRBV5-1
TGCGCCAGCTCATGGCGGGAGGAGGGAGATACGCAGTATTTT
CASSWREEGDTQYF
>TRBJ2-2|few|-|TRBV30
TGTGCCTGGACGGTGAACACCGGGGAGCTGTTTTTT
CAWTVNTGELFF
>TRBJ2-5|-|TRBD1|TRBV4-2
TGTGCCAGCAGCCAATTTGGGGTACAGGGGGGAGAGACCCAGTACTTC
CASSQFGVQGGETQYF
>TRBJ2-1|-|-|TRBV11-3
TGTGCCAGCAGCCGCCGGAGGGAAGGTGAGCAGTTCTTC
CASSRRREGEQFF
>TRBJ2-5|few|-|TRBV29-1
TGCAGCGTTTTCGGGGGAGGAGGGACCCAGTACTTC
CSVFGGGGTQYF
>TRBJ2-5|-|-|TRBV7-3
TGTGCCAGCAGCTTAAACGGGGGTCAAGAGACCCAGTACTTC
CASSLNGGQETQYF
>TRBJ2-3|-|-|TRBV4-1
TGCGCCAGCAGCCCCGGAAGGGGAGGACAACGAAGCACAGATACGCAGTATTTT
CASSPGRGGQRSTDTQYF
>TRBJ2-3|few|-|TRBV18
TGTGCCAGCTCACGAAGCGGCACAGATACGCAGTATTTT
CASSRSGTDTQYF
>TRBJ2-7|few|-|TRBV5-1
TGCGCCAGCAGCTTGGATACGGAGGCGGCCTACTCCTACGAGCAGTACTTC
CASSLDTEAAYSYEQYF
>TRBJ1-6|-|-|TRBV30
TGTGCCTGGAGTGTAAGAGGGATTTCACCCCTCCACTTT
CAWSVRGISPLHF
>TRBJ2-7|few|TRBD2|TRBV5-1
TGCGCCAGCAGCATAGGGACTAGCGGGCCCTACGAGCAGTACTTC
CASSIGTSGPYEQYF
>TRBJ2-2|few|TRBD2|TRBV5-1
TGCGCCAGCAAAGGACTAGCGGGAGAAACCGGGGAGCTGTTTTTT
CASKGLAGETGELFF
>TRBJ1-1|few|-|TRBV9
TGTGCCAGCAGCGCCCAGACAGGGAACACTGAAGCTTTCTTT
CASSAQTGNTEAFF
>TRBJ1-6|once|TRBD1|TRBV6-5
TGTGCCAGCAGCCCCGGACAGGGGAGATCACCCCTCCACTTT
CASSPGQGRSPLHF
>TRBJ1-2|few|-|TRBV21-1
TGTGCCAGCAGCGCCTCCGGGACATCCTATGGCTACACCTTC
CASSASGTSYGYTF
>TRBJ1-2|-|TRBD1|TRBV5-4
TGTGCCAGCAGCTTTCCCGGACAGGGAGCCTATGGCTACACCTTC
CASSFPGQGAYGYTF
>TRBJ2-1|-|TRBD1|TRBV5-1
TGCGCCAGCAGCCGGGGGACAGGGAACTACAATGAGCAGTTCTTC
CASSRGTGNYNEQFF
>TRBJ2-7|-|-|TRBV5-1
TGCGCCAGCAGCCCGCAGGGAGGAAGACTCTACGAGCAGTACTTC
CASSPQGGRLYEQYF
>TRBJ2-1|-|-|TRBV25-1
TGTGCCAGCAGTGAATCAGTCGGAGGCTCCTACAATGAGCAGTTCTTC
CASSESVGGSYNEQFF
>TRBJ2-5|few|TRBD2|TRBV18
TGTGCCAGCTCACCAAGGCCTAGCGGGAGGGGAGAGACCCAGTACTTC
CASSPRPSGRGETQYF
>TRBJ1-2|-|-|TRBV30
TGTGCCTGGAGTGGACAGGTTAACTATAATGGCTACACCTTC
CAWSGQVNYNGYTF
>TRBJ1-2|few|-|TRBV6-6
TGTGCCAGCACCTTCACAGGAAACTATGGCTACACCTTC
CASTFTGNYGYTF
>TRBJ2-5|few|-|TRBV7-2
TGTGCCAGCAGCTTAGTTAGTCGGGAGACCCAGTACTTC
CASSLVSRETQYF
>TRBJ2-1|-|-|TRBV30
TGTGCCTGGAGTGTACTTGAGGGGGTAGAGCAGTTCTTC
CAWSVLEGVEQFF
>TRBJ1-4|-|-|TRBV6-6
TGTGCCAGCAGTCGTTACAATGGGGGGACTAATGAAAAACTGTTTTTT
CASSRYNGGTNEKLFF
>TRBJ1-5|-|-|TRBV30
TGTGCCTGGAGTAATCAGATTAGCAATCAGCCCCAGCATTTT
CAWSNQISNQPQHF
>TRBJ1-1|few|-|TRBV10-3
TGTGCCGTAGGAGGGGTTGAGAACACTGAAGCTTTCTTT
CAVGGVENTEAFF
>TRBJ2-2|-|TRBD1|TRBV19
TGTGCCAGTAGATCCCTGGACAGGGTAGGGTCCGGGGAGCTGTTTTTT
CASRSLDRVGSGELFF
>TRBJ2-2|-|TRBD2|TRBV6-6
TGTGCCAGCAGTTACTCGCGGGAGACCGGGGAGCTGTTTTTT
CASSYSRETGELFF
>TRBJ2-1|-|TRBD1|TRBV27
TGTGCCAGCAGTGGACCGATAGACAGGGTGAATGAGCAGTTCTTC
CASSGPIDRVNEQFF
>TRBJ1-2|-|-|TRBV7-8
TGTGCCAGCAGCTTAGCGCGGGGAGACTATGGCTACACCTTC
CASSLARGDYGYTF
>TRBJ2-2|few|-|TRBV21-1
TGTGCCAGCAGCAAAGACGGACTAGCGGGACCGGCCCGGGAGCTGTTTTTT
CASSKDGLAGPARELFF
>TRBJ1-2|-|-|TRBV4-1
TGCGCCAGCAGCCAAGGAAGGGGAATTGGCTACACCTTC
CASSQGRGIGYTF
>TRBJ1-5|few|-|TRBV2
TGTGCCAGCAATCCACCCGGTCAGCCCCAGCATTTT
CASNPPGQPQHF
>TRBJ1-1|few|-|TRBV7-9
TGTGCCAGCAGCTTATCAGGGATGTCCACTGAAGCTTTCTTT
CASSLSGMSTEAFF
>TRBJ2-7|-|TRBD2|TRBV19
TGTGCCAGTAGTATGAGCCTAGCGGGGGGCCAGCAGTACTTC
CASSMSLAGGQQYF
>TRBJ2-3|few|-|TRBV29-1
TGCAGCGCACCTCGACGTAGCGGCACAGATACGCAGTATTTT
CSAPRRSGTDTQYF
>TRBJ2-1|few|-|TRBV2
TGTGCCAGCAGGATGTTAGCGGAGAGGGGTGAGCAGTTCTTC
CASRMLAERGEQFF